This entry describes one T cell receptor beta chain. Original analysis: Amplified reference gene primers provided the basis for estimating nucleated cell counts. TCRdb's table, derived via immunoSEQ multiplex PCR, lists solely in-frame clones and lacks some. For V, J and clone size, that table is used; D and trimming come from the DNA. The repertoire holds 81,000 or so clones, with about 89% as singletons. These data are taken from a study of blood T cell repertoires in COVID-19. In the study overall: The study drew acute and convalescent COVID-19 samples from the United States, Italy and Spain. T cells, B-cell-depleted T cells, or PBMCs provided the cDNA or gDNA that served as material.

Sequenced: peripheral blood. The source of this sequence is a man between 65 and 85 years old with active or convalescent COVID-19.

In DNA form, the CDR3 reads TGTGCCAGCAACGGGAATAGCGGGGCGCGCACCGGGGAGCTGTTTTTT. Translated, it gives CASNGNSGARTGELFF. The chain has TRBV2 and TRBJ2-2, with 8 bases aligning to TRBD2. The germline V gene has CDR1 SNHLY and CDR2 FYNNEI. Trimming removed 7 bases from V and 4 bases from J; junction bases left unmatched: 11. The CDR3 is 16 amino acids.